What follows are 20 T cell receptor beta chains derived from one specimen sequenced in a study of T cell clonality in common variable immunodeficiency. Sequenced by immunoSEQ multiplex PCR; TCRdb stores in-frame clones only, minus some. The sample holds approximately 51,000 clones, and no clone turns up only once. Sequenced input: peripheral blood mononuclear cells. These receptor sequences come from a person aged 18 to 70 in good health.

This clone was picked up many times. One end of the junction fails to match germline, which may point to a read error. This sample includes further DNA sequences coding for the same CDR3. CDR3 protein: CSARVVDRASGYTF. The DNA read from the CDR3 is TGCAGCGCTAGAGTCGTCGACAGGGCCTCCGGC. The V gene is TRBV20-1, the J gene TRBJ1-2; 7 bases are a match to TRBD1. Sequencing ends 3 residues short of the CDR3 end; the germline J gene provides the rest. The germline gives CDR1 DFQATT, CDR2 SNEGSKA (reference sequence). The CDR3 spans 14 residues.

This clone was detected only a few times. The read falls 3 residues short of the CDR3 end, and the missing part is taken from the germline J gene. The V call is TRBV7-9, the J call TRBJ1-2, with TRBD1 as a possible D gene (5 bases). Germline CDR1 and CDR2: SEHNR and FQNEAQ (reference sequence). This CDR3 has 13 residues. CDR3 in amino acids: CASSWTQEEAYTF. The CDR3 DNA, read in part, is TGTGCCAGCAGCTGGACACAAGAAGAGGCC.

This clone was counted at least ten times. From the germline J gene comes the end of the CDR3, since the read stops 3 residues before it. The chain carries TRBV7-9 and TRBJ2-5; TRBD1 might be the D (7 bases). This CDR3 has 13 residues. Germline lookup yields CDR1 SEHNR and CDR2 FQNEAQ (reference sequence). Trimming took 5 bases from V and 3 from J, leaving 10 bases between them. The CDR3 bases that were read are TGTGCCAGCAGCCAGGGGGGAGAAGAGACC. Its protein is CASSQGGEET. The whole CDR3 reads CASSQGGEETQYF.

This clone was seen a handful of times. The CDR3 extends 3 residues past the end of the read, so its final part is completed from the germline J gene. The V call is TRBV7-9, the J call TRBJ2-3; 8 bases fit TRBD2. This CDR3 is built from 15 residues. CDR1 is SEHNR, CDR2 FQNEAQ, per germline (reference sequence). The CDR3 protein is CASSPGTRMKETQYF. The CDR3 bases that were read are TGTGCCAGCAGCCCCGGGACTAGGATGAAAGAGACG. The variable domain in full, with the rest retrieved from reference TRBV7-9 and TRBJ2-3, is DTGVSQNPRHKITKRGQNVTFRCDPISEHNRLYWYRQTLGQGPEFLTYFQNEAQLEKSRLLSDRFSAERPKGSFSTLEIQRTEQGDSAMYLCASSPGTRMKETQYFGPGTRLTVL.

This clone occurred a few times. Incomplete CDR3 DNA: TGTGCCAGCAGTGAAGCCCGGGAA. It codes for CASSEARE. The complete CDR3 protein is CASSEAREAFF. This chain links TRBV6-1 with TRBJ1-1; no clear D gene. The read ends 3 residues shy of where the CDR3 ends; the end is completed using the germline J gene. There are 11 residues in the CDR3. The germline CDR1 and CDR2 sequences are MNHNS and SASEGT.

The sample holds many counts of this clone. The read finishes 3 residues shy of the CDR3 end, and the germline J gene is used to complete it. The V and J genes are TRBV11-2 and TRBJ2-7; the D call may be TRBD1 or TRBD2 (5 bases each). Trimming removed 0 bases at V and 5 bases at J, with 14 bases between. Germline V gene lookup returns CDR1 SGHAT and CDR2 FQNNGV. The CDR3 extends over 15 amino acids. Here the CDR3 reads CASSLDIEGYHEQYF. The DNA read from the CDR3 is TGTGCCAGCAGCTTAGATATAGAGGGGTACCACGAG.

This clone was seen repeatedly, ten times or more. With the read ending 3 residues before the CDR3 end, the germline J gene is used to fill in that end. This sequence joins TRBV30 and TRBJ1-4; the match to TRBD1 covers 7 bases. The J segment lost 4 bases and the V segment lost 3 bases, leaving 8 bases of the junction unmatched. CDR3 length: 15 residues. Germline-derived CDR1 and CDR2 are GTSNPN and SVGIG (reference sequence). The CDR3 spells CAWRRQGFGNEKLFF. The DNA read from the CDR3 is TGTGCCTGGAGACGACAGGGATTCGGTAATGAAAAA.

Notes on this clone: The read gets to within 3 residues of the CDR3 end, and the germline J gene fills in the rest. The chain links TRBV6-2 or TRBV6-3 to TRBJ1-2; perhaps TRBD1 as D (5 bases). The CDR3 runs to 13 residues. Germline V lookup: CDR1 MNHEY, CDR2 SVGEGT. The sequenced part of the CDR3 DNA is TGTGCCGGGTCACCAGCGGGGGTGAGTGAC. This codes for CAGSPAGVSD. The full CDR3 protein reads CAGSPAGVSDYTF.

This clone was observed at least ten times. The read terminates 3 residues ahead of where the CDR3 ends, so the germline J gene completes it. The rearrangement joins TRBV5-1 to TRBJ1-2; D gene uncertain. This CDR3 contains 14 residues. V was trimmed by 0 bases and J by 3 bases, leaving 9 bases between them. Germline V gene sequence: CDR1 SGHRS, CDR2 YFSETQ. Partial CDR3 DNA: TGCGCCAGCAGCTTGGGGCCGAGCGACTATGGC. Amino acid sequence: CASSLGPSDYG. Given in full, the CDR3 is CASSLGPSDYGYTF.

This clone was recorded many times. The part of the CDR3 DNA that was read is TGCGCCAGCAGCCAGAGACTAGACTACGAG. Protein sequence: CASSQRLDYE. The CDR3 in full is CASSQRLDYEQYF. The chain joins TRBV4-1 to TRBJ2-7; tentatively, D is TRBD2 (6 bases). From the germline J gene comes the end of the CDR3, since the read stops 3 residues before it. Germline V gene data show CDR1 as MGHRA and CDR2 as YSYEKL. CDR3 length equals 13 residues. V lost 3 bases, J lost 3 bases, and 9 bases lay in between.

This clone was observed at least ten times. The read comes to an end 3 residues before the CDR3 does, leaving the germline J gene to fill in the end. The J gene is TRBJ1-1, the V gene TRBV7-2, with D possibly TRBD1 on 5 matching bases. CDR1 SGHTA and CDR2 FQGNSA come from the germline V gene. The CDR3 is 14 amino acids. Partial CDR3 DNA: TGTGCCAGCCACGACGGGCAGGGCCACACGGCA. Residues: CASHDGQGHTA. The entire CDR3 protein is CASHDGQGHTAAFF.

This clone was detected many times. Read sequence stops 3 residues before the CDR3 end, and the germline J gene provides the missing end. The J gene is TRBJ2-2, the V gene TRBV10-1, with TRBD2 as a possible D gene (6 bases). Per germline, CDR1 WNHNN and CDR2 SYGVQD (reference sequence). The CDR3 has 14 residues. V lost 7 bases and J 0 bases, leaving 9 bases between the germline ends. The part of the CDR3 DNA that was read is TGCGCCAGCAAAGAGCGGGCGAACACCGGGGAG. Encoded protein: CASKERANTGE. The entire CDR3 sequence reads CASKERANTGELFF.

This clone showed up just a few times. Relative to the germline gene, one junction end is altered; a read error may explain this. The missing CDR3 end, 3 residues past where the read stops, is filled in from the germline J gene. This same CDR3 is encoded by further DNA sequences in the sample. V usage is TRBV18 and J usage is TRBJ1-3, with D perhaps TRBD1 (6 bases). Germline CDR1 is KGHSH and CDR2 is LQKENI. The CDR3 covers 16 residues. CDR3 sequence: CASSPTQGSSGNTIYF. CDR3 DNA (partial): TGTGCCAGCTCACCAACACAGGGAAGCTCTGGAAACACG.

This clone was picked up many times. Sequencing ends 3 residues short of the CDR3 end; the germline J gene provides the rest. The chain uses TRBV15 and TRBJ2-3; 15 nucleotides agree with TRBD2. Trimming cost V 1 base and J 3 bases; bases outside gene matches: 2. Germline V gene data show CDR1 as LNHNV and CDR2 as YYDKDF (reference sequence). The CDR3 is 17 amino acids. Partial CDR3 DNA: TGTGCCACCAGCAGAGGCGGACTAGCGGGGGGGACAGATACG. This gives the protein CATSRGGLAGGTDT. The CDR3 as a whole reads CATSRGGLAGGTDTQYF.

A remark on this clone: The sequenced fragment ends 3 residues before the CDR3 boundary, so the rest is inferred from the germline J gene. The rearrangement joins TRBV30 to TRBJ1-5; D is perhaps TRBD1 (6 bases). There are 13 residues in the CDR3. Germline CDR1 is GTSNPN and CDR2 is SVGIG (reference sequence). V lost 1 base and J lost 4, with 8 bases in between. The CDR3 reads CAWSGQGNQPQHF. Partial CDR3 DNA: TGTGCCTGGAGTGGCCAGGGGAATCAGCCC. The variable domain in full, completed from reference TRBV30 and TRBJ1-5, reads SQTIHQWPATLVQPVGSPLSLECTVEGTSNPNLYWYRQAAGRGLQLLFYSVGIGQISSEVPQNLSASRPQDRQFILSSKKLLLSDSGFYLCAWSGQGNQPQHFGDGTRLSIL.

This clone was recorded many times. The read halts 3 residues ahead of the CDR3 end, with the missing end drawn from the germline J gene. This sequence joins TRBV18 and TRBJ1-3; TRBD1 matches 8 bases. The CDR3 is made up of 15 amino acids. Germline assignment: CDR1 KGHSH and CDR2 LQKENI. V lost 3 bases and J lost 5; bases outside the gene matches: 6. The sequenced CDR3 bases are TGTGCCAGCTCACCCAAGACAGGGGAAAGAAACACC. Protein: CASSPKTGERNT. The whole CDR3 reads CASSPKTGERNTIYF.

This clone was observed a handful of times. The sequence runs out 3 residues before the end of the CDR3; the remainder is reconstructed from the germline J gene. The chain employs TRBV7-2 and TRBJ1-2; weak D call: TRBD1 (6 bases). Germline V CDR1 and CDR2: SGHTA, FQGNSA. The CDR3 totals 14 residues. The chain's CDR3 is CASSFRGGLYDYTF. CDR3 DNA (partial): TGTGCCAGCAGCTTTCGTGGGGGCCTCTACGAC.

In this sample, this clone turned up many times. The read gets to within 3 residues of the CDR3 end, and the germline J gene fills in the rest. V usage is TRBV5-1 and J usage is TRBJ2-1; perhaps TRBD2 as D (5 bases). In germline, CDR1 is SGHRS, CDR2 YFSETQ. The CDR3 covers 13 residues. V lost 7 bases to trimming and J lost 4 bases, with 12 bases between them. The CDR3 sequence is CASFSSGYNEQFF. CDR3 DNA, as far as it was read: TGCGCCAGCTTTTCGTCGGGGTACAATGAG.

This clone was observed at least ten times. The CDR3 extends 3 residues past the end of the read, so its final part is completed from the germline J gene. The chain combines TRBV20-1 with TRBJ2-1, with 11 bases aligning to TRBD2. The CDR3 runs to 17 residues. Germline-derived CDR1 and CDR2 are DFQATT and SNEGSKA (reference sequence). The V gene end was trimmed by 6 bases and the J gene end by 2 bases; junction bases not matched to a gene: 12. The chain's CDR3 is CSATGWTSGSTYNEQFF. The sequenced part of the CDR3 DNA is TGCAGTGCCACTGGCTGGACTAGCGGGTCGACCTACAATGAG.

As for this clone: The read gets to within 3 residues of the CDR3 end, and the germline J gene fills in the rest. The chain links TRBV30 to TRBJ2-3; the match to TRBD2 covers 7 bases. The germline V gene has CDR1 GTSNPN and CDR2 SVGIG (reference sequence). The length of the CDR3 is 16 residues. The part of the CDR3 DNA that was read is TGTGCCTGGAGTGTACTGGGAGGGGTGAGCAATCAGCCG. Translation gives CAWSVLGGVSNQP. The CDR3 in full is CAWSVLGGVSNQPQYF.